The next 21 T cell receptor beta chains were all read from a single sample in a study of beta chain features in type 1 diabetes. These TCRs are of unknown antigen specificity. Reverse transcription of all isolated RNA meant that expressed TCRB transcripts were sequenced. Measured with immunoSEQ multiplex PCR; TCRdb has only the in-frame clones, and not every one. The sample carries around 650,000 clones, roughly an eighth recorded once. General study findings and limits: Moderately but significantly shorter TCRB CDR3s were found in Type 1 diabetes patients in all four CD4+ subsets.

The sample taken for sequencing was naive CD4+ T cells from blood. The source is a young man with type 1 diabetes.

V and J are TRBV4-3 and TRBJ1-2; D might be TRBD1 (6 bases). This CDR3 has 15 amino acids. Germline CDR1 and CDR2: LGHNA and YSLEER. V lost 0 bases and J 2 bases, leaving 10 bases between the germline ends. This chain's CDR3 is CASSQDRGFNYGYTF. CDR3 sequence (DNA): TGCGCCAGCAGCCAAGACAGGGGATTCAACTATGGCTACACCTTC.

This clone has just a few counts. The CDR3 is CASSLTSDTQYF. DNA for the CDR3: TGCGCCAGCAGCTTAACTTCGGATACGCAGTATTTT. The chain couples TRBV5-1 to TRBJ2-3; D remains ambiguous. This CDR3 spans 12 amino acids. V lost 2 bases and J lost 6, with 7 bases in between. CDR1 SGHRS and CDR2 YFSETQ come from the germline V gene.

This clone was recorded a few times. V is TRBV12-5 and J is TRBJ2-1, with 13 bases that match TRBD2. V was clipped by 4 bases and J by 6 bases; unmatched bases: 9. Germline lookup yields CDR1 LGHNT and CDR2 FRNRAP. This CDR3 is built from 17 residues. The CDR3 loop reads CASGWASGTSGANEQFF. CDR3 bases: TGTGCTAGTGGTTGGGCGTCGGGGACTAGCGGGGCCAATGAGCAGTTCTTC.

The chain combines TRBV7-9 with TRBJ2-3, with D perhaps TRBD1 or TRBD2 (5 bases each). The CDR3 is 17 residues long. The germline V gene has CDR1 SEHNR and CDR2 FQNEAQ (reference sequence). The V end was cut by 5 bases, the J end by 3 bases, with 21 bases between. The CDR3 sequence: CASSPLGASRETDTQYF. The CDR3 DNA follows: TGTGCCAGCAGCCCTCTCGGGGCTAGCAGAGAAACAGATACGCAGTATTTT. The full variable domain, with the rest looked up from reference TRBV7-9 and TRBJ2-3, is DTGVSQNPRHKITKRGQNVTFRCDPISEHNRLYWYRQTLGQGPEFLTYFQNEAQLEKSRLLSDRFSAERPKGSFSTLEIQRTEQGDSAMYLCASSPLGASRETDTQYFGPGTRLTVL.

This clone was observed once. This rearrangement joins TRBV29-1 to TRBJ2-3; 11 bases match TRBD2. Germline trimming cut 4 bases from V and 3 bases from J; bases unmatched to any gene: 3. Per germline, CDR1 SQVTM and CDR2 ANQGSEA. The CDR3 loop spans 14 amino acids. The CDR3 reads CSVAGTSGTDTQYF. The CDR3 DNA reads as TGCAGCGTTGCTGGGACTAGCGGAACAGATACGCAGTATTTT.

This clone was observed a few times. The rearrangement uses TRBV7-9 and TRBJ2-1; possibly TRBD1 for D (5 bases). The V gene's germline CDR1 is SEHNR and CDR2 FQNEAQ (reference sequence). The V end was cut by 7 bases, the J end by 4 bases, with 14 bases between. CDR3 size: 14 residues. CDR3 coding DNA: TGTGCCAGCACCCCAGGGATGAGATACAATGAGCAGTTCTTC. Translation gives CASTPGMRYNEQFF.

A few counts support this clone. The CDR3 sequence is CASSSSNNEQFF. The CDR3 DNA reads as TGTGCCAGCAGTTCATCTAACAATGAGCAGTTCTTC. This rearrangement joins TRBV6-4 to TRBJ2-1; D call uncertain. Germline CDR1 and CDR2: MRHNA and SNTAGT. This CDR3 is 12 amino acids long. Trimming stripped 5 bases from V and 5 bases from J, with 7 bases between.

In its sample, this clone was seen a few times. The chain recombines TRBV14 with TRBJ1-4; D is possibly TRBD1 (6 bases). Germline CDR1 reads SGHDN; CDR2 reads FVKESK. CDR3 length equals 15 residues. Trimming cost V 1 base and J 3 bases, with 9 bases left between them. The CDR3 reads CASSQVKGANEKLFF. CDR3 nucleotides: TGTGCCAGCAGCCAAGTTAAGGGGGCTAATGAAAAACTGTTTTTT.

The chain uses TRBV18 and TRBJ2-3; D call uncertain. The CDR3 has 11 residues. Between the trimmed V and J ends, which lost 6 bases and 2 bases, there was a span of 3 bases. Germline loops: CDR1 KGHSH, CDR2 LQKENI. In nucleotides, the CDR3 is TGTGCCAGCTCCGACACAGATACGCAGTATTTT. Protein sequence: CASSDTDTQYF. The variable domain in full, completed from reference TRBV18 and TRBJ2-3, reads NAGVMQNPRHLVRRRGQEARLRCSPMKGHSHVYWYRQLPEEGLKFMVYLQKENIIDESGMPKERFSAEFPKEGPSILRIQQVVRGDSAAYFCASSDTDTQYFGPGTRLTVL.

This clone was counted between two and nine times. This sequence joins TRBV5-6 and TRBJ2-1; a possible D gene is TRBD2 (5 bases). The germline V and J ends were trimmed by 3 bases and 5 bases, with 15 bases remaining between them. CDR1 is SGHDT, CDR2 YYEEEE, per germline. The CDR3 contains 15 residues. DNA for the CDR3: TGTGCCAGCAGCTCCAACCCGGGGTCTGACAATGAGCAGTTCTTC. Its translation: CASSSNPGSDNEQFF.

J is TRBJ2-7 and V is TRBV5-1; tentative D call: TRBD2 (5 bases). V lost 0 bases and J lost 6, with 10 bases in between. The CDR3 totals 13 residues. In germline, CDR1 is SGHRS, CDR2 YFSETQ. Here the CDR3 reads CASSLAEGSEQYF. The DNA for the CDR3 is TGCGCCAGCAGCTTGGCCGAGGGATCCGAGCAGTACTTC.

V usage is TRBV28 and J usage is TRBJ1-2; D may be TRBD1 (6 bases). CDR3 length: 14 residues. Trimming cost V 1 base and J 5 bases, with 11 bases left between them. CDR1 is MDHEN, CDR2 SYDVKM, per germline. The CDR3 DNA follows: TGTGCCAGCAGTTTATTTTTACAGGGTTATGGCTACACCTTC. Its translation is CASSLFLQGYGYTF.

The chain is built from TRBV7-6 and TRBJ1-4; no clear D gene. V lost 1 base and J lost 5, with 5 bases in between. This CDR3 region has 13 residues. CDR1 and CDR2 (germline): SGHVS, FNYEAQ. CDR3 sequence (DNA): TGTGCCAGCAGCTTAGGTTTAAATGAAAAACTGTTTTTT. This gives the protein CASSLGLNEKLFF.

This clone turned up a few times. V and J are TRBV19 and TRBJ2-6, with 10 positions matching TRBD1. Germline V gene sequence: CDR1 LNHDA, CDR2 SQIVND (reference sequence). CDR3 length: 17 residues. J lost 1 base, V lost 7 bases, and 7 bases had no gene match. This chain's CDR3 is CASTTGTGVSGANVLTF. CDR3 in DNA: TGTGCCAGTACAACCGGGACAGGGGTATCTGGGGCCAACGTCCTGACTTTC.

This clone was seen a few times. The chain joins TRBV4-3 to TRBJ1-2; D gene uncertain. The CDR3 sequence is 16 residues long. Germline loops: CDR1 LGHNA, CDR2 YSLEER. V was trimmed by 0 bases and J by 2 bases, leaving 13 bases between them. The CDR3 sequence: CASSQDFVAVNYGYTF. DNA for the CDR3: TGCGCCAGCAGCCAAGATTTTGTGGCGGTAAACTATGGCTACACCTTC.

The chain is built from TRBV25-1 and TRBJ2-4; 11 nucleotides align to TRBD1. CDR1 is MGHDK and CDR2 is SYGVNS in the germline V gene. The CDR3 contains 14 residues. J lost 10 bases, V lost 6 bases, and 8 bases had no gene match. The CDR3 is CASSAGTGGRIQYF. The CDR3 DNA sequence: TGTGCCAGCAGCGCCGGGACAGGGGGTAGGATTCAGTACTTC.

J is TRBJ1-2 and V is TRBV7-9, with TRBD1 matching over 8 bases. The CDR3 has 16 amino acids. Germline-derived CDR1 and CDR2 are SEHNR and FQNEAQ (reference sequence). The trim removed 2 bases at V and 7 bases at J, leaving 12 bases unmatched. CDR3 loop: CASSLWTGSDYIGYTF. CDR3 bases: TGTGCCAGCAGCTTATGGACAGGGAGCGATTATATTGGCTACACCTTC.

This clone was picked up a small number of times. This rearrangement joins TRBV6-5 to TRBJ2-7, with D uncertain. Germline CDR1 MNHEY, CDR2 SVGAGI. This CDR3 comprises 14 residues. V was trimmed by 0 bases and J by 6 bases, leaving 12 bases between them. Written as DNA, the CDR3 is TGTGCCAGCAGTTACTCCGAGGCGTTCGGCGAGCAGTACTTC. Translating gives CASSYSEAFGEQYF.

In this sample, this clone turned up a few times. CDR3 loop: CASSEQDYGYTF. The CDR3 DNA is TGTGCCAGTTCCGAGCAAGACTATGGCTACACCTTC. The chain combines TRBV6-6 with TRBJ1-2; D is unclear. V dropped 9 bases and J dropped 3 bases, with 11 bases sitting between them. The CDR3 runs 12 residues. In germline, CDR1 is MNHNY, CDR2 SVGAGI (reference sequence).

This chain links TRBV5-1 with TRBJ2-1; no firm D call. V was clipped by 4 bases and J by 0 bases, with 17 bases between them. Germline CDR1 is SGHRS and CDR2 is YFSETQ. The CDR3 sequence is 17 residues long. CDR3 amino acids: CASSALDTSRSYNEQFF. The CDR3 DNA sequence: TGCGCCAGCAGCGCCCTCGACACCTCCCGCTCCTACAATGAGCAGTTCTTC.

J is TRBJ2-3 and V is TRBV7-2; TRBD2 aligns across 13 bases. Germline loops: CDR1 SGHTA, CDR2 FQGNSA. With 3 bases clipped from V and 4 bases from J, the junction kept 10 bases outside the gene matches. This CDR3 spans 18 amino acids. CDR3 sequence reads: CASSFSGTSGVWADTQYF. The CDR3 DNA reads TGTGCCAGCAGCTTCTCCGGGACTAGCGGGGTATGGGCAGATACGCAGTATTTT.